This T cell receptor beta chain was recovered during a study of shared clonotypes between healthy human individuals. Study as a whole: Ranging from 18 to 49 in age, donors were a couple of women and a few men.

The study, taken as a whole, reports: The study sampled only blood, and tissue repertoires likely differ.

Genomic DNA of every subset was divided equally among multiple immunoSEQ plates. In the original analysis: Junction-only sequences without quality scores came from ImmunoSEQ, so filtering differed. Profiled with immunoSEQ multiplex PCR; TCRdb holds only in-frame clones, not every one. D and trimming come from the DNA, and the V and J calls and clone size come from that table. This table holds roughly 450,000 clones, roughly 78% found once. About this clone itself: The target antigen is unknown.

Germline values: CDR1 MNHEY, CDR2 SVGAGI. The V and J ends lost 0 bases and 6 bases respectively, with 11 bases between them. The CDR3 sequence is 14 residues long. This clonotype was sampled from a woman aged 40 to 50 in good health. Some clones in this sample may be carry-over from other donors' samples. The rearrangement links TRBV6-5 to TRBJ1-1, with D hard to call. Sequencing was performed on PBMCs. As DNA, the CDR3 is TGTGCCAGCAGTTACTCTAGGGAAATGGCTGAAGCTTTCTTT. As protein: CASSYSREMAEAFF.